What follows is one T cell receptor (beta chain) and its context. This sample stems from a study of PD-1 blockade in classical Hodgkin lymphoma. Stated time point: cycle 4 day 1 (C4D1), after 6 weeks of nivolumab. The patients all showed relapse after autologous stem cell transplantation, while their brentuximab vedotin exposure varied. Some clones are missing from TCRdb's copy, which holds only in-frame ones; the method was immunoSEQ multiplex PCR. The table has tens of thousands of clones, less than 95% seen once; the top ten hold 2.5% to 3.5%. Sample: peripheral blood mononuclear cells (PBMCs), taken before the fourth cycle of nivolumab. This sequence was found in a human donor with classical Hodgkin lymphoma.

CDR3 residues: CASSYFRDTLNYGYTF. DNA for the CDR3: TGTGCCAGCAGTTACTTCCGGGACACGCTTAACTATGGCTACACCTTC. The genes are TRBV6-6 and TRBJ1-2; D may be TRBD1 (6 bases). Trimming removed 1 base at V and 1 base at J, with 13 bases between. The CDR3 is 16 amino acids. The germline CDR1 and CDR2 sequences are MNHNY and SVGAGI (reference sequence).